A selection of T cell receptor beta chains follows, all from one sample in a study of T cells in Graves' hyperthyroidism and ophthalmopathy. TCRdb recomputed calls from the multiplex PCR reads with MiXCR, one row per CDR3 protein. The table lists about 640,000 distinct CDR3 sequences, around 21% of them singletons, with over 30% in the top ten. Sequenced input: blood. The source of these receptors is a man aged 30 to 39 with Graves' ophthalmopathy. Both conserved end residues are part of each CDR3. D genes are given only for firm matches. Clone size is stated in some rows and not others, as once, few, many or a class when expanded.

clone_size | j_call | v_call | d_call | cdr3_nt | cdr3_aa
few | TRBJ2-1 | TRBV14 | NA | TGTGCCAGCAGCCAAGACCGAGGGGGCTACAATGAGCAGTTCTTC | CASSQDRGGYNEQFF
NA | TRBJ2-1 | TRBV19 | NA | TGTGCCAGTAGTATTGGGGGTAACGCATACAATGAGCAGTTCTTC | CASSIGGNAYNEQFF
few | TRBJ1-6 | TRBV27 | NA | TGTGCCAGCAGTTTATACGGCAGGGAGACACCCCTCCACTTT | CASSLYGRETPLHF
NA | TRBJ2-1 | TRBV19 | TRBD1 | TGTGCCAGCGGGACAGCCTTTGAGCAGTTCTTC | CASGTAFEQFF
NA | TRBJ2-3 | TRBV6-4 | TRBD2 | TGTGCCAGCAGTATAGCGGGAGAAGGAGATACGCAGTATTTT | CASSIAGEGDTQYF
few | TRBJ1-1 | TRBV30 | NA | TGTGCCTGGAGTAGGGGAGGGAACACTGAAGCTTTCTTT | CAWSRGGNTEAFF
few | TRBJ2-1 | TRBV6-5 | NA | TGTGCCAGCAGTTGGGGACCACCCCCCGCAGGGGAGCAGTTCTTC | CASSWGPPPAGEQFF
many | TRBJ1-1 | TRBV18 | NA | TGTGCCAGCTCTACCGGAGGAGTAGCTGAAGCTTTCTTT | CASSTGGVAEAFF
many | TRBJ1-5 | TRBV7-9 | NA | TGTGCCAGCAGCTTAGGGGGAGGTGGACATCAGCCCCAGCATTTT | CASSLGGGGHQPQHF
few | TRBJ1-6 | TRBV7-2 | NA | TGTGCCAGCAGCTTATTGGGATTCGATTCACCCCTCCACTTT | CASSLLGFDSPLHF
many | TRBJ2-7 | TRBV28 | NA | TGTGCCAGCAGCCTTACAATTGGAGCCTACGAGCAGTACTTC | CASSLTIGAYEQYF
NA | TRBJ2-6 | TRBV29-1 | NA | TGCAGCGTTTTAGGCATTGGGGCCAACGTCCTGACTTTC | CSVLGIGANVLTF
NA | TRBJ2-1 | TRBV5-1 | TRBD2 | TGCGCCAGCAGCTCAATACCGCGGACTAGCGGGTACAATGAGCAGTTCTTC | CASSSIPRTSGYNEQFF
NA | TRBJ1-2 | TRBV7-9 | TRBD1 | TGTGCCAGCAGCTCCCCGGACAGGATCCATGGCTACACCTTC | CASSSPDRIHGYTF
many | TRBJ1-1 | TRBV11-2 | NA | TGTGCCAGCAGCTTAGTCCTAGGGTCCTCGGGCACTGAAGCTTTCTTT | CASSLVLGSSGTEAFF
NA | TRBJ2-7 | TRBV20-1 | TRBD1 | TGCAGTGCCAGCAGGGGGACCGGTAACTCCTACGAGCAGTACTTC | CSASRGTGNSYEQYF
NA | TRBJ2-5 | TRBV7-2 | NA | TGTGCCAGCAGCTGGTCGGCTCAACTAGAGACCCAGTACTTC | CASSWSAQLETQYF
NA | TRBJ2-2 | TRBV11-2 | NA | TGTGCCAGCAGCTTAGAGGGATACGGGGAGCTGTTTTTT | CASSLEGYGELFF
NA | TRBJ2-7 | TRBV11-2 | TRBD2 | TGTGCCAGCATTACTAGCGGGAGGTTGAGCTCCTACGAGCAGTACTTC | CASITSGRLSSYEQYF
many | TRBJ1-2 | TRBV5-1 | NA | TGCGCCAGCAGCTTGGACCCGGTGTATGGCTACACCTTC | CASSLDPVYGYTF
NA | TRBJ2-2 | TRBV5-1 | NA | TGCGCCAGCAGCTTGCAAGGGGAGGTCACCGGGGAGCTGTTTTTT | CASSLQGEVTGELFF
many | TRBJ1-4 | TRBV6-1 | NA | TGTGCCAGCAGTCACAGCAGGGCGACTAATGAAAAACTGTTTTTT | CASSHSRATNEKLFF
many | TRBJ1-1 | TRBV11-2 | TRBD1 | TGTGCCAGCAGCTTAGTTCTCGGACAGGGGGCTAAGAACACTGAAGCTTTCTTT | CASSLVLGQGAKNTEAFF
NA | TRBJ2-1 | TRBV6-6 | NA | TGTGCCAGCAGTTACGTTATCGATGGGAGCATGCGGCGCAATGAGCAGTTCTTC | CASSYVIDGSMRRNEQFF
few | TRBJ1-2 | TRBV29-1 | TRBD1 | TGCAGCGCCGAACCCTCGGGACAGCCAAACAGCTATGGCTACACCTTC | CSAEPSGQPNSYGYTF
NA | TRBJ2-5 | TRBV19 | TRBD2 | TGTGCAAGAACCGGGACTAGCGTTCGTTCGGAGACCCAGTACTTC | CARTGTSVRSETQYF
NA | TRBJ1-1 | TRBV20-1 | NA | TGCAGTCCCGGGAGCCTGAACACTGAAGCTTTCTTT | CSPGSLNTEAFF
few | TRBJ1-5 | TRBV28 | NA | TGTGCCAGCACCCCTTCGGGTATGAGGATGCAGCATTTT | CASTPSGMRMQHF
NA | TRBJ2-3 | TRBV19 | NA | TGTGCCAGTAGTATACCGGGGGCCTCCACAGATACGCAGTATTTT | CASSIPGASTDTQYF
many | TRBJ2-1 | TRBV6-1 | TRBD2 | TGTGCCAGCAGAAAGACTAGCGGGAGCACTGAGCAGTTCTTC | CASRKTSGSTEQFF
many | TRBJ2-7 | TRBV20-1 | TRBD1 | TGCAGTGCCCAGGACAGGGGATCCTACGAGCAGTACTTC | CSAQDRGSYEQYF
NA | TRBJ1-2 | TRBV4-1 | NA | TGCGCCAGCAGCCAAGATAATGGCTACACCTTC | CASSQDNGYTF
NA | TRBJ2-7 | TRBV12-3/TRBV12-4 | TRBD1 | TGTGCCAGCAGTTACCTTCCGGGACAGACCTCCTACGAGCAGTACTTC | CASSYLPGQTSYEQYF